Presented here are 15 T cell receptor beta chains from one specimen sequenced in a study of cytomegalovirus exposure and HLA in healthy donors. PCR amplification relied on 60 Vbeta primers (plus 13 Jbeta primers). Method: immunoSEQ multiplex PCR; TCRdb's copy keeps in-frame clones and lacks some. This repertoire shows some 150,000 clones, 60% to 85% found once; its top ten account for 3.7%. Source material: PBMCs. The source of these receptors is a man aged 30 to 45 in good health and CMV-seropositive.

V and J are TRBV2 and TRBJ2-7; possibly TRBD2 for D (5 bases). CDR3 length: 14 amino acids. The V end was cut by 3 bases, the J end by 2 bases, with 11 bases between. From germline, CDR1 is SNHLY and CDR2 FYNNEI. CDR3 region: CASSEWAGTYEQYF. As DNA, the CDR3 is TGTGCCAGCAGTGAGTGGGCGGGTACCTACGAGCAGTACTTC.

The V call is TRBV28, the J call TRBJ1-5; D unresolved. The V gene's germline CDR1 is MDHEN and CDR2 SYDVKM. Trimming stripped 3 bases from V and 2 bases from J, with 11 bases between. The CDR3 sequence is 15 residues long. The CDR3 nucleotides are TGTGCCAGCAGTTTTTCGTCAGGCCGCAATCAGCCCCAGCATTTT. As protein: CASSFSSGRNQPQHF.

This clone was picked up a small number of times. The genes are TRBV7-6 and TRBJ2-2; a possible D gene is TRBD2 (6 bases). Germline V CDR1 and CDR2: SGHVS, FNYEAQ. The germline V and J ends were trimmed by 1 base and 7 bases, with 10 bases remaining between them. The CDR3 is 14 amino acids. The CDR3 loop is CASSLDRGSGELFF. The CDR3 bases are TGTGCCAGCAGCTTAGATCGGGGGAGCGGGGAGCTGTTTTTT.

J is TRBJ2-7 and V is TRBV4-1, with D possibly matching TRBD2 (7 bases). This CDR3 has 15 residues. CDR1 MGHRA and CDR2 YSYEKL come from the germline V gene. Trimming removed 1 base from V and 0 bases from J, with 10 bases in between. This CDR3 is CASSQGGGDSYEQYF. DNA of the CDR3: TGCGCCAGCAGCCAAGGAGGGGGGGACTCCTACGAGCAGTACTTC.

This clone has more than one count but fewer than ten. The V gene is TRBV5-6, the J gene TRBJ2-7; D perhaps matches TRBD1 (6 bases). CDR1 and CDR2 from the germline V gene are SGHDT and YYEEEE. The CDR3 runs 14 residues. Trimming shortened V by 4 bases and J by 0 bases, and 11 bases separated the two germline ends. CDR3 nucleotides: TGTGCCAGCAGCCACGGGACACTCTCCTACGAGCAGTACTTC. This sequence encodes CASSHGTLSYEQYF.

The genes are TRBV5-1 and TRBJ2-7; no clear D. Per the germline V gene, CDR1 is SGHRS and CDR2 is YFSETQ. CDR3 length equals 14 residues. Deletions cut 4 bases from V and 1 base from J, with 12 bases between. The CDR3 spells CASSPPESSYEQYF. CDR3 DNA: TGCGCCAGCAGCCCTCCCGAGAGTTCCTACGAGCAGTACTTC.

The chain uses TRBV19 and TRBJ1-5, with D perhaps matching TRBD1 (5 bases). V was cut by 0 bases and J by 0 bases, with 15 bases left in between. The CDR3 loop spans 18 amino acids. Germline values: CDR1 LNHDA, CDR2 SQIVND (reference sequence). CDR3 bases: TGTGCCAGTAGTATAGATGGGGGACTTTGGGATAGCAATCAGCCCCAGCATTTT. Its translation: CASSIDGGLWDSNQPQHF.

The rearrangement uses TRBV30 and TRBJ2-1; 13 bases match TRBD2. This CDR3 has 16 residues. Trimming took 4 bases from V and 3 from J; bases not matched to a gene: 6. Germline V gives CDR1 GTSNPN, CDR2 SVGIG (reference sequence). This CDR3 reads CAWTPWTSGGYNEQFF. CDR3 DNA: TGTGCCTGGACCCCTTGGACTAGCGGGGGCTACAATGAGCAGTTCTTC.

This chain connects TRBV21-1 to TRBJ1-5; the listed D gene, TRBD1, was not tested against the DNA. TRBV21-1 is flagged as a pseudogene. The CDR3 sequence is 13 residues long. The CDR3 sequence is CASSQGANQPQHF. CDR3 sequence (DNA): TGTGCCAGCAGCCAGGGTGCGAATCAGCCCCAGCATTTT.

As DNA, the CDR3 is TGTGCCAGCAGCCAAGCACCGGGACAGGGGCTCTCCTATGGCTACACCTTC. Translating gives CASSQAPGQGLSYGYTF. This chain uses TRBV4-2 with TRBJ1-2, with TRBD1 matching 10 bases. Germline V gene lookup returns CDR1 LGHNA and CDR2 YNFKEQ. The CDR3 extends over 17 amino acids. J gave up 4 bases and V 1 base, and 9 bases lay outside the gene matches.

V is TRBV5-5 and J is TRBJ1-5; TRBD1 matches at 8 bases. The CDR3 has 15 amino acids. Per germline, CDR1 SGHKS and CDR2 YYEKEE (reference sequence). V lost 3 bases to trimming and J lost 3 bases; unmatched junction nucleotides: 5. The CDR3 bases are TGTGCCAGCAGCTCGACAGGGGATGACAATCAGCCCCAGCATTTT. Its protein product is CASSSTGDDNQPQHF.

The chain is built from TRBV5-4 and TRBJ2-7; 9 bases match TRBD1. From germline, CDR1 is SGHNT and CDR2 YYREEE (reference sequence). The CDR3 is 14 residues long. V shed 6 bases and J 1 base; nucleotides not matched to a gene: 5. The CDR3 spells CASTGQGSSYEQYF. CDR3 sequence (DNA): TGTGCCAGCACCGGACAGGGGTCTTCCTACGAGCAGTACTTC. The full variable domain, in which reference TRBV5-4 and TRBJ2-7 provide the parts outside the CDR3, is ETGVTQSPTHLIKTRGQQVTLRCSSQSGHNTVSWYQQALGQGPQFIFQYYREEENGRGNFPPRFSGLQFPNYSSELNVNALELDDSALYLCASTGQGSSYEQYFGPGTRLTVT.

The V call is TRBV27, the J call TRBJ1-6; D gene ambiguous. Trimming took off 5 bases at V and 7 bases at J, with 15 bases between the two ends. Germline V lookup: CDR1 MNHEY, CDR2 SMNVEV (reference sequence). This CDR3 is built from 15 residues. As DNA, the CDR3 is TGTGCCAGCAGTCTGTCACTAAAAATGAATTCACCCCTCCACTTT. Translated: CASSLSLKMNSPLHF.

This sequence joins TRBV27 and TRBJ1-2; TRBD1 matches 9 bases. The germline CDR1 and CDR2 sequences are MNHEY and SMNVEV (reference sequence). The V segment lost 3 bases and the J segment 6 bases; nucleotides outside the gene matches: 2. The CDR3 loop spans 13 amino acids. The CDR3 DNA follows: TGTGCCAGCAGTTTCGACAGGGGGAATGGCTACACCTTC. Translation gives CASSFDRGNGYTF.

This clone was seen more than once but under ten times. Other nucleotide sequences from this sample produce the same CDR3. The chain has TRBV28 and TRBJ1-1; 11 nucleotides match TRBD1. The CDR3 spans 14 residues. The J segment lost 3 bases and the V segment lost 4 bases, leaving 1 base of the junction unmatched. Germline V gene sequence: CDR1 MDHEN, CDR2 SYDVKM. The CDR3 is CASSSGQGDTEAFF. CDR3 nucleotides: TGTGCCAGCAGTTCGGGACAGGGGGACACTGAAGCTTTCTTT.